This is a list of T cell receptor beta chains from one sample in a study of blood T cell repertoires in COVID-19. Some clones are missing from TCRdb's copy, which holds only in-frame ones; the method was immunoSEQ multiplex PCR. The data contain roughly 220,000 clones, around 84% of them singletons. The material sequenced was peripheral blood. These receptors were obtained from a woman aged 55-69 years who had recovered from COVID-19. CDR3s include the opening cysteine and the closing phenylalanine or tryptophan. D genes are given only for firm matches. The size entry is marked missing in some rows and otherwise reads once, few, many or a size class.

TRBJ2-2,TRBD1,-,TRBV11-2,TGTGCCAGCAGCCCGACAGGGAACGCCGGGGAGCTGTTTTTT,CASSPTGNAGELFF
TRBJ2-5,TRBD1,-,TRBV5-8,TGTGCCAGCAGCTTTTTACAGGGGAATGAACAAGAGACCCAGTACTTC,CASSFLQGNEQETQYF
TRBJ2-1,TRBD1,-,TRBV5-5,TGTGCCAGCAGCCGAAGGAGTTCGGGACAGGACCACAATGAGCAGTTCTTC,CASSRRSSGQDHNEQFF
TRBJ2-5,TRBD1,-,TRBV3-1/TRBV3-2,TGTGCCAGCAAACCGACAGGGGGCGTAGAGACCCAGTACTTC,CASKPTGGVETQYF
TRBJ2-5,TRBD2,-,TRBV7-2,TGTGCCAGCAGCTTCGGGGGGGTGATGGAGACCCAGTACTTC,CASSFGGVMETQYF
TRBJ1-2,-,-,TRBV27,TGTGCCAGCAGCTCAGCCTGGGGACAACCAGCGGGGGGCTACACCTTC,CASSSAWGQPAGGYTF
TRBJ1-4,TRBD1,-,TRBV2,TGTGCCAGCATCCTGGACAGGGGAAATGAAAAACTGTTTTTT,CASILDRGNEKLFF
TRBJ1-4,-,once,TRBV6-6,TGTGCCAGCAGTTACTCAGGGAGACCTAATGAAAAACTGTTTTTT,CASSYSGRPNEKLFF
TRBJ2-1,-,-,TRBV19,TGTGCCAGTAGTATAGGTCTAGCCCAGCAGTTCTTC,CASSIGLAQQFF
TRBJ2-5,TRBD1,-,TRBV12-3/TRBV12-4,TGTGCCAGCAGCAAGACAGGGGGCCTTAGGTACTTC,CASSKTGGLRYF
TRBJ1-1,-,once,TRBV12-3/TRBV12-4,TGTGCCAGCGGGGAGGAGGGTTGGACTGAAGCTTTCTTT,CASGEEGWTEAFF
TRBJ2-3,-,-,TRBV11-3,TGTGCCAGCAGCCCCACGGGGGTCACAGATACGCAGTATTTT,CASSPTGVTDTQYF
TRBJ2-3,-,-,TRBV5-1,TGCGCCAGCAGCCAAACGGGAACGGGGGCAGATACGCAGTATTTT,CASSQTGTGADTQYF
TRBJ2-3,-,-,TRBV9,TGTGCCAGCGCCTTGGCAGGGCATCGCACAGATACGCAGTATTTT,CASALAGHRTDTQYF
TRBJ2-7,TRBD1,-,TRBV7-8,TGTGCCAGCAGACCAGACAGGGGGCAAGGAGAGCAGTACTTC,CASRPDRGQGEQYF
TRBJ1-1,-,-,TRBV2,TGTGCCAGCAGGGGGGAGGGATCCCCTGAAGCTTTCTTT,CASRGEGSPEAFF
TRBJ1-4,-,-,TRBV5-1,TGCGCCAGCAGCGCCGGGTTGACTAATGAAAAACTGTTTTTT,CASSAGLTNEKLFF
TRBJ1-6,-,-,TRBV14,TGTGCCAGCAGCCAAGATCAGGACACTTATTCACCCCTCCACTTT,CASSQDQDTYSPLHF
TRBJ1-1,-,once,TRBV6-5,TGTGCCAGCAGACCACCAGGGGCTGTTGAAGCTTTCTTT,CASRPPGAVEAFF
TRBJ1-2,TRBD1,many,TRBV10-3,TGTGCCATCAGTGAATGGGACAGCTTTGGCTACACCTTC,CAISEWDSFGYTF
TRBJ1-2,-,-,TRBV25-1,TGTGCCAGCAGTGGAGTACAGGGATTCTATGGCTACACCTTC,CASSGVQGFYGYTF
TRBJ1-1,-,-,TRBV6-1,TGTGCCAGCAGTGAATATGGGGAGGGGGACACTGAAGCTTTCTTT,CASSEYGEGDTEAFF
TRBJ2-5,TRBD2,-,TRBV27,TGTGCCAGCAGTCCCACTAGCGGGGAGACCCAGTACTTC,CASSPTSGETQYF
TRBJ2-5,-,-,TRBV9,TGTGCCAGCAGCGTAGAGGGAGATGAGACCCAGTACTTC,CASSVEGDETQYF
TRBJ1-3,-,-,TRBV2,TGTGCCAGCAGTCCTGGGAGGGTCCCTGGAAACACCATATATTTT,CASSPGRVPGNTIYF
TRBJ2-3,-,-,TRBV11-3,TGTGCCAGCAGCTTAGAACAGGACACAGATACGCAGTATTTT,CASSLEQDTDTQYF
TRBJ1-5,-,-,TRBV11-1,TGTGCCAGCAGCACTAACAGGGACCAGCCCCAGCATTTT,CASSTNRDQPQHF
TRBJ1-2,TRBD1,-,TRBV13,TGTGCCAGCAGCTCGGGGACAGGGGCTGACTATGGCTACACCTTC,CASSSGTGADYGYTF
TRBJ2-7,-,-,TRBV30,TGTGCCTGGAGTGTACCCGGGGTATCCTACGAGCAGTACTTC,CAWSVPGVSYEQYF
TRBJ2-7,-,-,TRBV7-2,TGTGCCAGCAGCGACTCCCCGGCCTCCTACGAGCAGTACTTC,CASSDSPASYEQYF
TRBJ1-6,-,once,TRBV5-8,TGTGCCAGCAGCTTACATATATATTCACCCCTCCACTTT,CASSLHIYSPLHF
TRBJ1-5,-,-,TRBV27,TGTGCCAGCAGTCGGACACAGGGCTATAATCGCAATCAGCCCCAGCATTTT,CASSRTQGYNRNQPQHF
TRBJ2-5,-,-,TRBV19,TGTGCCAGCAGGGGAAGGGCTCAAGAGACCCAGTACTTC,CASRGRAQETQYF
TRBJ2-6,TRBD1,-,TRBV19,TGTGCCAGTAGTAAACCGGGACAGCCCTCTGGGGCCAACGTCCTGACTTTC,CASSKPGQPSGANVLTF
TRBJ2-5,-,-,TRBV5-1,TGCGCCAGCAGCCGGCGGGCCCAAGAGACCCAGTACTTC,CASSRRAQETQYF
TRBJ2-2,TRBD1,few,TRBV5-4,TGTGCCAGCAGCTTGGTACAGGGGGTCACCGGGGAGCTGTTTTTT,CASSLVQGVTGELFF
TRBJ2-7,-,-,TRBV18,TGTGCCAGCTCACCACTAAGGGGCTACGAGCAGTACTTC,CASSPLRGYEQYF
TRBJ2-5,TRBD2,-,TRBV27,TGTGCCAGCAGTTTTGGCGGGGGAGAGACCCAGTACTTC,CASSFGGGETQYF
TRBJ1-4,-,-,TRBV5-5,TGTGCCAGCAGCTTGGCAGGCGCTAATGAAAAACTGTTTTTT,CASSLAGANEKLFF
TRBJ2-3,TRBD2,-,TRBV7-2,TGTGCCAGCAGCTTATTCCGGTCTAGCGGGGGGGGCACAGATACGCAGTATTTT,CASSLFRSSGGGTDTQYF
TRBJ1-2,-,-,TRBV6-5,TGTGCCAGCAGTCCCGACAGTTCTGGCTATGGCTACACCTTC,CASSPDSSGYGYTF
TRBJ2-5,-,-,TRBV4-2,TGTGCCAGCAGCCTCTTTAATCAGGGGGAGACCCAGTACTTC,CASSLFNQGETQYF
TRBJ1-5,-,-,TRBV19,TGTGCCAGTAGTGTGCTCACACCCAACAATCAGCCCCAGCATTTT,CASSVLTPNNQPQHF
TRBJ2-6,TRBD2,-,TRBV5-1,TGCGCCAGCAGCTTGAGGAGCGGGGGCCTCTCTGGGGCCAACGTCCTGACTTTC,CASSLRSGGLSGANVLTF
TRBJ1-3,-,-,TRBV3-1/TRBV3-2,TGTGCCAGCAGCCAAACCAGGGGAAACACCATATATTTT,CASSQTRGNTIYF
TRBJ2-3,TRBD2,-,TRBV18,TGTGCCAGCTCGCGGACTAGCGGGGGGGCCACAGATACGCAGTATTTT,CASSRTSGGATDTQYF
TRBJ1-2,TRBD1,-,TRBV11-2,TGTGCCAGCAGCCCAGGGACAGGGTATGGCTACACCTTC,CASSPGTGYGYTF
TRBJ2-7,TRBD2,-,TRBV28,TGTGCCAGCAGGATAGCGGGGGGAGCCTACGAGCAGTACTTC,CASRIAGGAYEQYF
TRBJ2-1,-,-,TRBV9,TGTGCCAGCAGCGTAGATGGGACTCGCTCCTACAATGAGCAGTTCTTC,CASSVDGTRSYNEQFF
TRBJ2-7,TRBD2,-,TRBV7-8,TGTGCCAGCAGTTGGACTAGCGGCGCCAGCTACGAGCAGTACTTC,CASSWTSGASYEQYF